This note documents a single TCR beta chain sequence. Its antigen is not known. These data belong to a study of cytomegalovirus exposure and HLA in healthy donors. Germline assignment: CDR1 SGHRS and CDR2 YFSETQ. The V segment lost 3 bases and the J segment 8 bases; nucleotides outside the gene matches: 5. The CDR3 extends over 14 amino acids. The PCR was carried out with 60 Vbeta primers and 13 Jbeta primers. Sequencing was performed with immunoSEQ multiplex PCR; in TCRdb, only in-frame clones are kept and a portion is missing. The table records roughly 100,000 clones, 60% to 80% of them present only once. Notes on the study in general: Further analysis, carried out later, found HLA-associated TCR beta chains more clonally expanded than equally common other chains. In vitro assays verified that three CMV-associated chains recognized CMV antigens specifically. One variant, a missense change in DCLRE1C, was linked in a later analysis to TCR beta V- and J-gene trimming.

Specimen: PBMCs. This chain links TRBV5-1 with TRBJ2-1; 10 bases agree with TRBD1. The sequence was collected from a man between 60 and 75 years old in good health and CMV-seropositive. In DNA, the CDR3 is TGCGCCAGCAGCTACGGGACAGGGGTCGATGAGCAGTTCTTC. Residues: CASSYGTGVDEQFF.